This T cell receptor (beta chain) was observed in a study of T cells in localized non-small cell lung cancer. Whole-study results and caveats: Compared with tumor, uninvolved adjacent lung displayed greater T cell clonality, ranking highest overall. There was an association of higher blood T cell density with longer overall survival. Detection in adjacent lung was observed for a median 57 of the top 100 tumor clones. Sequencing involved a lone tumor region, leaving heterogeneity possible.

The V end lost 5 bases, the J end lost 12 bases, and 16 bases lay between the germline ends. Germline CDR1 SGHAT, CDR2 FQNNGV. This CDR3 spans 12 amino acids. On this clone itself: Its antigen is unknown.

Some clones are missing from TCRdb's copy, which holds only in-frame ones; the method was immunoSEQ multiplex PCR. The table includes 78,000 or so clones, roughly 81% detected once. The TCR originated in a man aged 35-69 years with stage I lung adenocarcinoma. This specimen consisted of peripheral blood, obtained before any cancer treatment. This chain joins TRBV11-2 and TRBJ1-2, with TRBD1 as a possible D gene (5 bases). DNA for the CDR3: TGTGCCAGCAGCCCTGCAGGGACTGACGACACCTTC. Amino acids: CASSPAGTDDTF.